The T cell receptor beta chain under discussion was sequenced for a study of shared clonotypes between healthy human individuals. As for the study in general: The plates for each donor numbered three CD4 naive, three CD4 memory, two CD8 naive and one CD8 memory. The study, taken as a whole, reports: Clonotypes shared by all four sorted-subset donors had higher generation probabilities than non-shared clonotypes. Rarefaction revealed incomplete sorted-subset sequencing despite large depth.

CDR1 is LNHNV and CDR2 is YYDKDF in the germline V gene (reference sequence). J gave up 5 bases and V 1 base, and 9 bases lay outside the gene matches. The CDR3 contains 17 residues. Each subset's genomic DNA was split evenly across several immunoSEQ plates. Here immunoSEQ multiplex PCR was the method, and the copy in TCRdb shows in-frame clones only, minus some. The repertoire holds about 2.4 million clones, with around nine tenths as singletons. As to this clone: Its antigen is undetermined.

This chain connects TRBV15 to TRBJ2-5; 11 bases fit TRBD2. The origin of this receptor is a man aged 18 to 30 in good health. The sample consisted of naive CD4+ T cells sorted from blood. The subset denotes: CD45RA+ positively selected. Here the CDR3 DNA reads TGTGCCACCAGCAGAGGGCCACTAGCGGGAGAAGTGGAGACCCAGTACTTC. Translation: CATSRGPLAGEVETQYF.